The clone carrying this TCR beta chain was seen just once. The data originate from a study of blood T cell repertoires in COVID-19. Background on the study: Samples of COVID-19 (acute and convalescent) were obtained from the United States, Italy and Spain. Sources were T cells, B-cell-depleted T cells, or PBMCs; the material itself was cDNA or gDNA.

While infection was still active, Seattle patients were enrolled and then followed longitudinally. The authors' processing: Cell counts per sample came from amplifying reference gene primers. Assay: immunoSEQ multiplex PCR; the TCRdb copy retains only in-frame clones and omits some. D and trimming come from the DNA, and the V and J calls and clone size come from that table. Of 250,000 or so clones in the sample, around 86% were seen once. CDR1 is MNHEY, CDR2 SMNVEV, per germline (reference sequence). V dropped 4 bases and J dropped 4 bases, with 10 bases sitting between them. The length of the CDR3 is 14 residues.

The sequence came from a woman aged 55-70 years with COVID-19, enrolled during active disease. The genes are TRBV27 and TRBJ1-4; D is possibly TRBD1 (5 bases). The specimen sequenced was peripheral blood. As DNA, the CDR3 is TGTGCCAGCAGTTCACAGGCTATTAATGAAAAACTGTTTTTT. Translated, it gives CASSSQAINEKLFF. Combining the CDR3 with reference TRBV27 and TRBJ1-4 gives the whole variable domain EAQVTQNPRYLITVTGKKLTVTCSQNMNHEYMSWYRQDPGLGLRQIYYSMNVEVTDKGDVPEGYKVSRKEKRNFPLILESPSPNQTSLYFCASSSQAINEKLFFGSGTQLSVL.